Below are 27 T cell receptor beta chains sequenced from a single sample in a study of CD8 T cells in ankylosing spondylitis. Study outcomes and limitations: It appeared that ankylosing spondylitis blood was characterized by a TCR beta motif of several highly homologous variants.

These receptors' targets are unknown. TCRdb re-called the 5' RACE reads through MiXCR, storing one row per CDR3 protein. The table shows tens of thousands of distinct CDR3 sequences, with 9% occurring only once. Sequencing was done on a sample of blood, either unsorted or a sorted T cell fraction (not recorded which). These receptors originate from a male donor with ankylosing spondylitis.

The chain links TRBV7-8 to TRBJ2-5; 15 bases align to TRBD2. The CDR3 covers 17 residues. The germline gives CDR1 SGHVS, CDR2 FQNEAQ. Unmatched junction bases numbered 11, after V lost 7 bases and J lost 5 bases. The CDR3 DNA follows: TGTGCCAGCATTGGGTGGACTAGCGGGAGGGCCTGGGAGACCCAGTACTTC. This codes for CASIGWTSGRAWETQYF.

This chain uses TRBV6-1 with TRBJ1-2; D is possibly TRBD1 (5 bases). V was cut by 11 bases and J by 2 bases, with 12 bases left in between. This CDR3 has 12 amino acids. Germline V CDR1 and CDR2: MNHNS, SASEGT. The CDR3: CASAGGNYGYTF. The CDR3 DNA reads as TGTGCCTCCGCGGGGGGAAACTATGGCTACACCTTC.

The chain couples TRBV7-9 to TRBJ1-6; 12 nucleotides line up with TRBD1. The CDR3 loop spans 16 amino acids. From germline, CDR1 is SEHNR and CDR2 FQNEAQ (reference sequence). J lost 9 bases, V lost 5 bases, and 8 bases had no gene match. CDR3 bases: TGTGCCAGCAGCCCGGGACAGGGGGCTTTGGGTTCACCCCTCCACTTT. Translating it yields CASSPGQGALGSPLHF.

In its sample, this clonotype was seen many times. V gene TRBV10-2 combines with J gene TRBJ1-1; 8 nucleotides line up with TRBD1. Germline CDR1 and CDR2: WSHSY and SAAADI. Unmatched junction bases numbered 6, after V lost 6 bases and J lost 0 bases. The CDR3 is made up of 15 amino acids. CDR3 amino acids: CASSAGGIMNTEAFF. The DNA for the CDR3 is TGCGCCAGCAGCGCAGGGGGCATAATGAACACTGAAGCTTTCTTT.

The chain uses TRBV5-1 and TRBJ2-2; unclear D gene. Trimming cost V 4 bases and J 7 bases, with 11 bases left between them. The CDR3 length is 13 residues. Germline V CDR1 and CDR2: SGHRS, YFSETQ. The CDR3 region is CASSAVAGGELFF. CDR3 nucleotides: TGCGCCAGCAGCGCCGTTGCAGGCGGGGAGCTGTTTTTT.

This clonotype was seen repeatedly, ten times or more. The chain uses TRBV24-1 and TRBJ2-5; D gene ambiguous. The length of the CDR3 is 11 residues. V lost 4 bases and J 4 bases, leaving 3 bases between the germline ends. The germline V gene encodes CDR1 KGHDR and CDR2 SFDVKD. The CDR3 DNA sequence: TGTGCCACCAGTGAGGGAGAGACCCAGTACTTC. Residues: CATSEGETQYF.

The chain is built from TRBV12-5 and TRBJ2-5, with unresolved D. From germline, CDR1 is LGHNT and CDR2 FRNRAP. CDR3 length: 12 amino acids. The germline V and J ends were trimmed by 2 bases and 5 bases, with 6 bases remaining between them. CDR3 protein: CASGLYGETQYF. As DNA, the CDR3 is TGTGCTAGTGGTTTGTATGGTGAGACCCAGTACTTC.

V usage is TRBV10-3 and J usage is TRBJ2-2; TRBD2 matches at 7 bases. The junction had 2 bases not matched to a gene; V was cut back by 10 bases and J by 6 bases. This CDR3 is built from 11 residues. Germline values: CDR1 ENHRY, CDR2 SYGVKD. The CDR3 nucleotides read TGTGCCACCGGACTAGCCGGGGAGCTGTTTTTT. It codes for CATGLAGELFF.

This clonotype was observed at least ten times. This sequence joins TRBV5-1 and TRBJ2-1, with 11 bases lining up with TRBD2. Germline assignment: CDR1 SGHRS and CDR2 YFSETQ. The CDR3 spans 17 residues. V dropped 7 bases and J dropped 0; count of bases not matched to a gene: 9. The CDR3 bases are TGCGCCAGCCTCGGGGCTACTAGCGGGAGCTCCTACAATGAGCAGTTCTTC. Its translation: CASLGATSGSSYNEQFF.

The chain uses TRBV7-9 and TRBJ1-1; D remains ambiguous. The V gene lost 5 bases and the J gene lost 7 bases, with 17 bases spanning the gap. The CDR3 contains 14 residues. Germline assignment: CDR1 SEHNR and CDR2 FQNEAQ (reference sequence). The DNA of the CDR3 is TGTGCCAGCAGCCCGCCTCTATCGGGTAGTGAAGCTTTCTTT. Its protein product is CASSPPLSGSEAFF.

This clonotype was recorded at least ten times. The CDR3 spells CASSPPASKREQYF. The CDR3 coding sequence is TGTGCCAGCAGCCCGCCCGCTAGCAAACGCGAGCAGTACTTC. V gene TRBV7-9 combines with J gene TRBJ2-7; the D gene is possibly TRBD2 (5 bases). V lost 5 bases and J lost 6, with 17 bases in between. The CDR3 has 14 amino acids. CDR1 and CDR2 from the germline V gene are SEHNR and FQNEAQ (reference sequence).

This clonotype was detected many times. The chain uses TRBV5-1 and TRBJ2-1; TRBD2 matches at 11 bases. V gave up 2 bases and J gave up 3 bases; unmatched junction bases: 1. CDR1 SGHRS and CDR2 YFSETQ come from the germline V gene. CDR3 size: 15 residues. The CDR3 sequence is CASSFTSGSYNEQFF. DNA of the CDR3: TGCGCCAGCAGCTTTACTAGCGGGAGCTACAATGAGCAGTTCTTC.

This clonotype was detected only a few times. The J gene is TRBJ2-7, the V gene TRBV7-2; the D is unclear. V was clipped by 8 bases and J by 1 base, with 6 bases between them. Germline-derived CDR1 and CDR2 are SGHTA and FQGNSA. The CDR3 has 11 amino acids. In DNA form, the CDR3 reads TGTGCCAGCGCAGAGTCCTACGAGCAGTACGTC. This encodes CASAESYEQYV.

The chain joins TRBV27 to TRBJ2-3; no firm D call. V was trimmed by 10 bases and J by 0 bases, leaving 5 bases between them. Germline-derived CDR1 and CDR2 are MNHEY and SMNVEV (reference sequence). The CDR3 runs to 11 residues. The CDR3 is CATASTDTQYF. The DNA for the CDR3 is TGTGCCACTGCGAGCACAGATACGCAGTATTTT.

This chain uses TRBV24-1 with TRBJ2-3; a weak D match, TRBD1 (5 bases). The CDR3 sequence is 14 residues long. V was shortened by 2 bases and J by 6 bases, with 11 bases between the two germline ends. The germline V gene has CDR1 KGHDR and CDR2 SFDVKD. The CDR3 spells CATSDSQAADTQYF. CDR3 nucleotides: TGTGCCACCAGTGATTCACAGGCAGCGGATACGCAGTATTTT.

This chain uses TRBV5-6 with TRBJ2-2, with D perhaps TRBD2 (6 bases). CDR1 SGHDT and CDR2 YYEEEE come from the germline V gene. The germline V and J ends were trimmed by 5 bases and 1 base, with 12 bases remaining between them. The CDR3 is 15 residues long. CDR3 protein: CASRDRDLNTGELFF. The DNA for the CDR3 is TGTGCCAGCAGGGACCGGGACTTGAACACCGGGGAGCTGTTTTTT.

The chain joins TRBV19 to TRBJ2-4; D gene unclear. The CDR3 has 12 amino acids. Trimming removed 5 bases from V and 7 bases from J, with 9 bases in between. Germline loops: CDR1 LNHDA, CDR2 SQIVND (reference sequence). As DNA, the CDR3 is TGTGCCAGTAGTCGGACCGGGAACATTCAGTACTTC. It is translated as CASSRTGNIQYF.

The sample holds a few counts of this clonotype. The chain has TRBV5-1 and TRBJ2-1; TRBD2 aligns across 10 bases. Trimming removed 0 bases from V and 7 bases from J; junction bases left unmatched: 10. The CDR3 is 17 residues long. Germline CDR1 reads SGHRS; CDR2 reads YFSETQ. The CDR3, as DNA: TGCGCCAGCAGCTTGGTCGGCCTAGCGGGAGCGAGGAATGAGCAGTTCTTC. Encoded protein: CASSLVGLAGARNEQFF.

This clonotype was counted ten times or more. This chain joins TRBV27 and TRBJ1-1, with TRBD1 as a possible D gene (5 bases). The V end lost 6 bases, the J end lost 0 bases, and 11 bases lay between the germline ends. The germline V gene encodes CDR1 MNHEY and CDR2 SMNVEV (reference sequence). The CDR3 runs to 14 residues. The CDR3 DNA reads TGTGCCAGCAGGGAAAGGGGTCTGAACACTGAAGCTTTCTTT. Protein: CASRERGLNTEAFF.

The chain carries TRBV9 and TRBJ2-7; TRBD2 agrees at 7 bases. The V gene's germline CDR1 is SGDLS and CDR2 YYNGEE. CDR3 length: 15 amino acids. Trimming took 0 bases from V and 4 from J; bases not matched to a gene: 7. The CDR3 here is CASSVGGSWEYEQYF. The CDR3 coding sequence is TGTGCCAGCAGCGTAGGCGGGAGCTGGGAGTACGAGCAGTACTTC.

This chain connects TRBV10-3 to TRBJ1-4; 11 nucleotides line up with TRBD1. CDR3 length: 17 residues. Germline loops: CDR1 ENHRY, CDR2 SYGVKD. V was pared by 7 bases and J by 7 bases, with 14 bases of the junction left unmatched. The CDR3 sequence: CAINIVWTGGPSEKLFF. The CDR3, as DNA: TGTGCCATCAACATCGTGTGGACAGGGGGCCCCAGTGAAAAACTGTTTTTT.

This clonotype was counted only a few times. The chain uses TRBV2 and TRBJ1-1; 10 bases fit TRBD1. The CDR3 totals 14 residues. V was pared by 7 bases and J by 6 bases, with 8 bases of the junction left unmatched. Germline CDR1 SNHLY, CDR2 FYNNEI. The CDR3 DNA reads as TGTGCCAGCACCTTCGACAGGGGGCGGGCTGAAGCTTTCTTT. Protein sequence: CASTFDRGRAEAFF.

This clonotype has only a few counts. The J gene is TRBJ2-2, the V gene TRBV7-8; TRBD2 matches 12 bases. The germline gives CDR1 SGHVS, CDR2 FQNEAQ. The CDR3 totals 18 residues. V gave up 5 bases and J gave up 1 base; unmatched junction bases: 8. The CDR3 protein is CASSRALAGGLNTGELFF. Written as DNA, the CDR3 is TGTGCCAGCAGCCGGGCCCTAGCGGGAGGGCTGAACACCGGGGAGCTGTTTTTT.

The chain couples TRBV15 to TRBJ1-1, with unresolved D. CDR3 length: 13 amino acids. The ends were cut back, 5 bases at V and 1 base at J, with 8 bases in the middle. Germline V CDR1 and CDR2: LNHNV, YYDKDF (reference sequence). CDR3 nucleotide sequence: TGTGCCACCAGCGAGACGGAGAACACTGAAGCTTTCTTT. Amino acids: CATSETENTEAFF.

Only a few counts were recorded for this clonotype. The rearrangement joins TRBV27 to TRBJ2-1, with 9 bases lining up with TRBD1. J lost 8 bases, V lost 6 bases, and 17 bases had no gene match. The CDR3 consists of 17 residues. Germline lookup yields CDR1 MNHEY and CDR2 SMNVEV (reference sequence). The CDR3 spells CASSPSSGDRGVDEQFF. The DNA of the CDR3 is TGTGCCAGCAGCCCTAGCTCGGGAGACAGGGGGGTCGATGAGCAGTTCTTC.

This chain joins TRBV15 and TRBJ2-3; 10 nucleotides agree with TRBD2. With 5 bases clipped from V and 4 bases from J, the junction kept 15 bases outside the gene matches. CDR1 is LNHNV and CDR2 is YYDKDF in the germline V gene (reference sequence). The CDR3 runs 18 residues. In DNA form, the CDR3 reads TGTGCCACCAGCCCCACGGCGTCTAGCGGGAGAGGTGCAGATACGCAGTATTTT. Encoded protein: CATSPTASSGRGADTQYF.

This clonotype has ten or more counts. The chain uses TRBV12-3 or TRBV12-4 and TRBJ2-1, with D maybe TRBD2 (6 bases). The CDR3 is made up of 12 amino acids. Trimming shortened V by 6 bases and J by 9 bases, and 12 bases separated the two germline ends. CDR3 in amino acids: CASSSGGPEQFF. The CDR3 region has the DNA TGTGCCAGCAGCTCCGGGGGACCTGAGCAGTTCTTC.